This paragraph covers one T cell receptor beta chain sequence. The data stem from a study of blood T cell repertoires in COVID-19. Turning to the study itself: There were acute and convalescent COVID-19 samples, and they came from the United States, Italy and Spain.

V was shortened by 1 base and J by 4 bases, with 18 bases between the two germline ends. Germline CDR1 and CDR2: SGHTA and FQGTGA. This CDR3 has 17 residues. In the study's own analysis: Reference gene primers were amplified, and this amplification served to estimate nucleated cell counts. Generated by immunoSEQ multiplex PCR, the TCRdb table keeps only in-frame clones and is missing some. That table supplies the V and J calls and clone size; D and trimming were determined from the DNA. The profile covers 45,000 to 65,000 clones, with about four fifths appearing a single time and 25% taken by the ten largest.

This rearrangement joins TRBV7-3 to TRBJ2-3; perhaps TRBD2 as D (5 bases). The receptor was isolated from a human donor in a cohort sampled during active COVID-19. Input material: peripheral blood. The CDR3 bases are TGTGCCAGCAGCTTAAGCCCCGGTCTGGGTAGCGCAGATACGCAGTATTTT. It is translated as CASSLSPGLGSADTQYF.